Listed here are 5 T cell receptor beta chains from one sample, sequenced in a study of blood T cell repertoires in COVID-19. Assay used: immunoSEQ multiplex PCR; TCRdb lists only in-frame clones, some missing. The sample lists 300,000 to 350,000 clones, 80% to 90% seen once, with roughly 9.9% in the top ten. What was sequenced was peripheral blood. These receptors were collected from a young man with COVID-19, enrolled during active disease.

The chain is built from TRBV23-1 and TRBJ1-1, with D possibly being TRBD1 (5 bases). TRBV23-1 is identified as an open reading frame with a role that is uncertain. The CDR3 covers 14 residues. Trimming shortened V by 2 bases and J by 3 bases, and 10 bases separated the two germline ends. In DNA, the CDR3 is TGCGCCAGCAGTCAAAGGGGAAAGGACACTGAAGCTTTCTTT. Translating gives CASSQRGKDTEAFF.

This rearrangement joins TRBV29-1 to TRBJ2-7; 11 bases map to TRBD1. Germline CDR1 is SQVTM and CDR2 is ANQGSEA. The CDR3 extends over 13 amino acids. V lost 4 bases and J lost 3; bases outside the gene matches: 2. CDR3 bases: TGCAGCGTTGTGGGACAGGGGGGCTACGAGCAGTACTTC. As protein: CSVVGQGGYEQYF.

This rearrangement joins TRBV27 to TRBJ2-7; TRBD1 matches 9 bases. Germline V CDR1 and CDR2: MNHEY, SMNVEV (reference sequence). This CDR3 spans 15 amino acids. The ends lost 3 bases at V and 5 bases at J; junction bases unmatched: 8. The CDR3 sequence is CASSFIRDRADEQYF. As DNA, the CDR3 is TGTGCCAGCAGTTTTATCCGGGACAGGGCGGACGAGCAGTACTTC.

J is TRBJ2-7 and V is TRBV10-3; 9 bases agree with TRBD1. Per the germline V gene, CDR1 is ENHRY and CDR2 is SYGVKD. The CDR3 runs to 13 residues. With 2 bases clipped from V and 6 bases from J, the junction kept 2 bases outside the gene matches. The CDR3 nucleotides are TGTGCCATCAGTGAGGGGACAGGGACCGAGCAGTACTTC. The encoded protein is CAISEGTGTEQYF.

The gene calls are TRBV29-1 and TRBJ2-2; tentative D call: TRBD1 (6 bases). CDR1 is SQVTM, CDR2 ANQGSEA, per germline. This CDR3 has 15 amino acids. Deletions cut 2 bases from V and 4 bases from J, with 14 bases between. CDR3 bases: TGCAGCGTTGAATTGACAGGACATACCACCGGGGAGCTGTTTTTT. This sequence encodes CSVELTGHTTGELFF.